The 14 T cell receptor beta chains given below trace back to one sample, sequenced in a study of radiotherapy plus CTLA-4 blockade in lung cancer. The method was immunoSEQ multiplex PCR; TCRdb's version includes in-frame clones alone and lacks a portion of them. The sample contains more than 75,000 clones, approximately 79% of which appear only once. This specimen was peripheral blood, taken from a patient treated with radiotherapy plus ipilimumab. These receptors came from a human donor with non-small cell lung cancer that progressed on radiotherapy plus ipilimumab.

Here the CDR3 reads CASSSQEEKLFF. The CDR3 region has the DNA TGTGCCAGCAGTTCTCAGGAGGAAAAACTGTTTTTT. This sequence joins TRBV5-5 and TRBJ1-4; D unresolved. This CDR3 comprises 12 residues. Looked up from germline, CDR1 is SGHKS and CDR2 is YYEKEE (reference sequence). V was trimmed by 5 bases and J by 8 bases, leaving 10 bases between them.

J is TRBJ1-1 and V is TRBV6-5, with 7 nucleotides matching TRBD1. CDR1 is MNHEY, CDR2 SVGAGI, per germline. The trim removed 6 bases at V and 7 bases at J, leaving 8 bases unmatched. This CDR3 is 13 amino acids long. As DNA, the CDR3 is TGTGCCAGCAGGTCAGGGGGGTTTAGTGAAGCTTTCTTT. This encodes CASRSGGFSEAFF.

The J gene is TRBJ1-1, the V gene TRBV27; D gene ambiguous. Germline V gene lookup returns CDR1 MNHEY and CDR2 SMNVEV (reference sequence). This CDR3 has 13 residues. Trimming pared 6 bases from V and 3 bases from J, leaving 11 bases between. The CDR3 loop is CASSQRVYTEAFF. For the CDR3, the DNA is TGTGCCAGCAGCCAACGAGTTTACACTGAAGCTTTCTTT.

CDR3 sequence (DNA): TGTGCCAGTGGTGGGACAGGGTGGAACTATGGCTACACCTTC. It is translated as CASGGTGWNYGYTF. The chain is built from TRBV19 and TRBJ1-2; 9 bases align to TRBD1. There are 14 residues in the CDR3. The ends lost 8 bases at V and 2 bases at J; junction bases unmatched: 6. Germline V gene data show CDR1 as LNHDA and CDR2 as SQIVND (reference sequence). The complete variable domain, with remaining parts taken from reference TRBV19 and TRBJ1-2, reads DGGITQSPKYLFRKEGQNVTLSCEQNLNHDAMYWYRQDPGQGLRLIYYSQIVNDFQKGDIAEGYSVSREKKESFPLTVTSAQKNPTAFYLCASGGTGWNYGYTFGSGTRLTVV.

The chain employs TRBV11-2 and TRBJ2-2, with D possibly matching TRBD1 (5 bases). The CDR3 is made up of 16 amino acids. Trimming removed 2 bases from V and 1 base from J, with 11 bases in between. CDR1 and CDR2 (germline): SGHAT, FQNNGV. The CDR3 DNA sequence: TGTGCCAGCAGCTTATTCTCAGGGATGAACACCGGGGAGCTGTTTTTT. Residues: CASSLFSGMNTGELFF.

This clone has more than one count but fewer than ten. For the CDR3, the DNA is TGTGCCAGCAGCCCTATGACTAACTATGGCTACACCTTC. Translation gives CASSPMTNYGYTF. The V call is TRBV7-2, the J call TRBJ1-2; no clear D. Germline V gene lookup returns CDR1 SGHTA and CDR2 FQGNSA. The CDR3 is 13 amino acids. The V end was cut by 5 bases, the J end by 0 bases, with 7 bases between.

This chain connects TRBV4-3 to TRBJ2-4; D is unclear. This CDR3 is 15 amino acids long. V lost 3 bases to trimming and J lost 8 bases, with 17 bases between them. Germline CDR1 is LGHNA and CDR2 is YSLEER. The CDR3 nucleotides are TGCGCCAGCAGCCAGAAACCCGGCAGCATAGACATTCAGTACTTC. This translates into CASSQKPGSIDIQYF.

The chain has TRBV7-3 and TRBJ1-1; no reliable D call. The CDR3 is 13 amino acids. V lost 6 bases and J lost 1, with 9 bases in between. The germline V gene encodes CDR1 SGHTA and CDR2 FQGTGA. CDR3 residues: CASSPTWNTEAFF. CDR3 bases: TGTGCCAGCAGTCCTACATGGAACACTGAAGCTTTCTTT.

The J gene is TRBJ2-2, the V gene TRBV4-1; D might be TRBD2 (5 bases). The germline gives CDR1 MGHRA, CDR2 YSYEKL. The CDR3 is 16 residues long. V was cut by 0 bases and J by 1 base, with 9 bases left in between. The CDR3 DNA follows: TGCGCCAGCAGCCAAGAGTGGGCGGGGAACACCGGGGAGCTGTTTTTT. As protein: CASSQEWAGNTGELFF.

The V and J genes are TRBV2 and TRBJ1-5, with D tentatively TRBD1 (6 bases). This CDR3 contains 15 residues. The V gene's germline CDR1 is SNHLY and CDR2 FYNNEI. The ends were cut back, 4 bases at V and 5 bases at J, with 15 bases in the middle. The CDR3 spells CASSGARGADQPQHF. CDR3 DNA sequence: TGTGCCAGCAGTGGGGCAAGGGGGGCTGATCAGCCCCAGCATTTT.

This chain uses TRBV25-1 with TRBJ2-5, with 7 bases aligning to TRBD1. The J segment lost 2 bases and the V segment lost 3 bases, leaving 0 bases of the junction unmatched. The CDR3 runs 13 residues. Germline-derived CDR1 and CDR2 are MGHDK and SYGVNS. The CDR3 loop reads CASSDRGQETQYF. The CDR3 coding sequence is TGTGCCAGCAGTGACAGGGGGCAAGAGACCCAGTACTTC.

V is TRBV28 and J is TRBJ1-4; the D gene is possibly TRBD1 (5 bases). CDR1 and CDR2 (germline): MDHEN, SYDVKM. This CDR3 is 16 amino acids long. The V end lost 2 bases, the J end lost 4 bases, and 14 bases lay between the germline ends. CDR3: CASSLMAGTDNEKLFF. The DNA of the CDR3 is TGTGCCAGCAGTTTAATGGCCGGGACGGATAATGAAAAACTGTTTTTT. The full variable domain, in which reference TRBV28 and TRBJ1-4 provide the parts outside the CDR3, is DVKVTQSSRYLVKRTGEKVFLECVQDMDHENMFWYRQDPGLGLRLIYFSYDVKMKEKGDIPEGYSVSREKKERFSLILESASTNQTSMYLCASSLMAGTDNEKLFFGSGTQLSVL.

This clone was observed once. The chain uses TRBV11-3 and TRBJ2-3; D may correspond to TRBD1 or TRBD2 (5 bases each). Germline V CDR1 and CDR2: SGHNT, YENEEA. The CDR3 runs 13 residues. The V end lost 5 bases, the J end lost 6 bases, and 12 bases lay between the germline ends. CDR3 sequence (DNA): TGTGCCAGCAGCCCTAGAGGGGCGGATACGCAGTATTTT. It specifies CASSPRGADTQYF.

V gene TRBV7-9 combines with J gene TRBJ1-6; 7 nucleotides match TRBD1. The CDR3 loop spans 18 amino acids. Trimming cost V 1 base and J 7 bases; bases outside gene matches: 13. CDR1 SEHNR and CDR2 FQNEAQ come from the germline V gene (reference sequence). The CDR3 region is CASSLEGRTGRRNSPLHF. CDR3 bases: TGTGCCAGCAGCTTAGAAGGAAGGACAGGCCGAAGGAATTCACCCCTCCACTTT.